This T cell receptor beta chain came from a study of blood T cell repertoires in COVID-19 (dated by TCRdb to the early 2020s). As for the study more broadly: Samples from collaborators originated in the United States, Italy and Spain and spanned both the acute and convalescent phases of COVID-19. Where HLA class I and class II types were available, the types were taken from metadata supplied by the sample provider, not from assay-based typing. The samples were drawn from the first 160 participants of the ongoing ImmuneRACE study and from 950 to 1,500 subjects provided by 6 global collaborators. The dataset comprised deeply sampled blood TCRbeta repertoires from subjects exposed to, actively infected with, or recovered from COVID-19. The repertoires were made available in a free public database intended to serve as a resource for research on the immune response to SARS-CoV-2. Sample metadata almost always included a de-identified subject ID, COVID-19 status, age in years and sex. The material from the prospective study consisted of cDNA or gDNA derived from T cells, B-cell-depleted T cells, or PBMCs.

As regards this clone: Its antigen remains undetermined. Base qualities are not at hand, and no much larger clone is one base apart.

The investigation overall reported the following: How much clinical and demographic metadata was included differed by source and by participant, and the metadata was provided uncurated.

Collaborating institutions collected whole blood in K2EDTA tubes following their own protocols. For TCRbeta analysis, collaborator samples were shipped as frozen whole blood, as isolated PBMCs, or as DNA extracted from either sample type. The immunoSEQ Assay, a bias-controlled multiplex PCR, was used to amplify TCRbeta CDR3 regions from genomic DNA. For the original study's pipeline: The number of nucleated cells in each sample was estimated by amplification of reference gene primers within the assay. Sequence reads were collapsed and filtered to measure the absolute abundance of every unique TCRbeta CDR3 rearrangement. For each sample, productive Simpson clonality was calculated by taking the square root of Simpson's diversity index across productive rearrangements. Here the immuneACCESS table is served through TCRdb, limited to in-frame sequences with V and J called. Missing clones are a known gap in these copies; in checked studies unresolved V genes cover under half, and the rest lacks a known reason. The DNA gave D and trimming, while V, J and clone size come from that table. Here the sample has some 55,000 clones; about 89% occur a single time. The leading ten clones occupy 6.6% of the sample.

The CDR3 goes from the cysteine to the phenylalanine over 14 residues. The CDR3 DNA has 42 bases and is translated from base 1. Trimming accounts for 3 bases at V and 8 bases at J, while the number of junction bases matched to no gene is 6. According to the germline V gene (reference sequence), CDR1 reads LGHDT and CDR2 reads YNNKEL. The sequence derives from a man between 60 and 75 years old with acute or convalescent COVID-19. Material for sequencing was peripheral blood. The V and J segments used are TRBV3-1 (or the pseudogene TRBV3-2) and TRBJ1-2; 10 central bases correspond to TRBD1. The encoded CDR3 is CASSQGTGAFGYTF. The DNA sequence is as follows: TGTGCCAGCAGCCAGGGGACAGGGGCTTTCGGCTACACCTTC.